Listed here are 13 T cell receptor beta chains from one sample, sequenced in a study of blood T cell repertoires in COVID-19. Generated by immunoSEQ multiplex PCR, the TCRdb table keeps only in-frame clones and is missing some. This repertoire shows 79,000 or so clones, 75% to 90% found once; its top ten account for around 17%. Specimen: peripheral blood. The receptors here all came from a human donor in a cohort sampled during active COVID-19.

The rearrangement links TRBV4-2 to TRBJ2-1; TRBD2 matches at 14 bases. Germline V gene data show CDR1 as LGHNA and CDR2 as YNFKEQ. Trimming at V came to 0 bases and at J to 9 bases, leaving 7 bases not matched to a gene. The CDR3 covers 17 residues. The CDR3 DNA reads TGTGCCAGCAGCCAAGAGAGGGGACTAGCGGGAGAGGCTGAGCAGTTCTTC. It is translated as CASSQERGLAGEAEQFF.

This clone appeared once. The V and J genes are TRBV27 and TRBJ1-1, with TRBD1 as a possible D gene (6 bases). The V gene lost 7 bases and the J gene lost 7 bases, with 19 bases spanning the gap. Germline V lookup: CDR1 MNHEY, CDR2 SMNVEV (reference sequence). This CDR3 has 14 residues. The CDR3 nucleotides read TGTGCCAGCATTGATAACAGGGCTAAAAGTGAAGCTTTCTTT. Protein: CASIDNRAKSEAFF.

The chain uses TRBV12-5 and TRBJ2-1, with TRBD1 matching over 10 bases. The CDR3 totals 15 residues. Germline V gene sequence: CDR1 LGHNT, CDR2 FRNRAP. Unmatched junction bases numbered 4, after V lost 5 bases and J lost 3 bases. The DNA for the CDR3 is TGTGCTAGTGGTCCACGGACAGGGGGCTACAATGAGCAGTTCTTC. Translated, it gives CASGPRTGGYNEQFF.

This chain links TRBV7-4 with TRBJ2-1; 11 bases align to TRBD2. Germline assignment: CDR1 SGHVT and CDR2 SQSDAQ. J was trimmed by 0 bases and V by 4 bases; bases with no gene match: 5. The CDR3 has 17 residues. This CDR3 reads CASSCPGTSGSYNEQFF. As DNA, the CDR3 is TGTGCCAGCAGCTGCCCCGGGACTAGCGGCTCCTACAATGAGCAGTTCTTC.

The CDR3 loop reads CASSKDGIKDYEQYF. Here the CDR3 DNA reads TGTGCCAGCAGCAAAGACGGGATAAAGGACTACGAGCAGTACTTC. J is TRBJ2-7 and V is TRBV21-1; the table gives TRBD2 as D, unverified against the DNA. TRBV21-1 counts as a pseudogene. The CDR3 is 15 residues long.

The chain employs TRBV14 and TRBJ1-6; TRBD1 agrees at 9 bases. The trim removed 11 bases at V and 11 bases at J, leaving 7 bases unmatched. Germline V gene sequence: CDR1 SGHDN, CDR2 FVKESK. This CDR3 is 12 amino acids long. CDR3 sequence (DNA): TGTGCCCCGGACAGGGGAAGGACACCCCTCCACTTT. Amino acids: CAPDRGRTPLHF.

On this clone: Other DNA sequences in this specimen translate into the identical CDR3. This chain links TRBV11-2 with TRBJ2-7; 9 bases agree with TRBD2. CDR3 length: 14 amino acids. Germline CDR1 and CDR2: SGHAT and FQNNGV. The V segment lost 3 bases and the J segment 3 bases; nucleotides outside the gene matches: 3. As DNA, the CDR3 is TGTGCCAGCAGCTTGAGACTAGCGGTCTACGAGCAGTACTTC. Encoded protein: CASSLRLAVYEQYF. Variable domain in full (rest from reference TRBV11-2 and TRBJ2-7): EAGVAQSPRYKIIEKRQSVAFWCNPISGHATLYWYQQILGQGPKLLIQFQNNGVVDDSQLPKDRFSAERLKGVDSTLKIQPAKLEDSAVYLCASSLRLAVYEQYFGPGTRLTVT.

V usage is TRBV2 and J usage is TRBJ2-7; TRBD2 might be the D (6 bases). The CDR3 loop spans 12 amino acids. Germline-derived CDR1 and CDR2 are SNHLY and FYNNEI. Trimming removed 6 bases from V and 2 bases from J, with 8 bases in between. In DNA, the CDR3 is TGTGCCAGCAGCTGGACTACCTACGAGCAGTACTTC. This codes for CASSWTTYEQYF. Full variable domain (outside the CDR3, taken from reference TRBV2 and TRBJ2-7): EPEVTQTPSHQVTQMGQEVILRCVPISNHLYFYWYRQILGQKVEFLVSFYNNEISEKSEIFDDQFSVERPDGSNFTLKIRSTKLEDSAMYFCASSWTTYEQYFGPGTRLTVT.

The J gene is TRBJ2-7, the V gene TRBV3-1 (or the pseudogene TRBV3-2); a weak D match, TRBD1 (5 bases). The germline V and J ends were trimmed by 1 base and 2 bases, with 6 bases remaining between them. The V gene's germline CDR1 is LGHDT and CDR2 YNNKEL (reference sequence). The CDR3 is made up of 13 amino acids. CDR3 nucleotide sequence: TGTGCCAGCAGCCAAGGGGGCCCCTACGAGCAGTACTTC. It translates to CASSQGGPYEQYF.

The chain uses TRBV5-1 and TRBJ2-7, with TRBD1 matching over 7 bases. Losses at the gene ends were 0 bases for V and 7 bases for J; bases not matched to a gene: 10. The germline V gene has CDR1 SGHRS and CDR2 YFSETQ. The CDR3 spans 15 residues. This chain's CDR3 is CASSLAQGVVKEQYF. The CDR3 DNA follows: TGCGCCAGCAGCTTGGCTCAGGGGGTAGTAAAAGAGCAGTACTTC.

CDR3 in amino acids: CASSQATGTGTSNQPQHF. The DNA of the CDR3 is TGCGCCAGCAGCCAAGCAACCGGGACAGGGACAAGCAATCAGCCCCAGCATTTT. The rearrangement joins TRBV4-1 to TRBJ1-5; TRBD1 aligns across 9 bases. CDR1 is MGHRA, CDR2 YSYEKL, per germline. V trimming: 1 base; J trimming: 1 base; junction bases outside the gene matches: 8. CDR3 length: 18 amino acids.

The chain joins TRBV7-9 to TRBJ1-4; tentatively, D is TRBD1 (6 bases). V was shortened by 0 bases and J by 4 bases, with 9 bases between the two germline ends. This CDR3 region has 15 residues. Germline lookup yields CDR1 SEHNR and CDR2 FQNEAQ (reference sequence). For the CDR3, the DNA is TGTGCCAGCAGCTTAGCTCAGGGGTATAATGAAAAACTGTTTTTT. This encodes CASSLAQGYNEKLFF.

This clone has only a few counts. The J gene is TRBJ2-7, the V gene TRBV6-6; TRBD1 matches 7 bases. V was clipped by 5 bases and J by 2 bases; unmatched bases: 9. The CDR3 sequence is 15 residues long. The germline V gene encodes CDR1 MNHNY and CDR2 SVGAGI (reference sequence). CDR3 sequence: CASSRPGTEAYEQYF. The CDR3 DNA is TGTGCCAGCAGTCGACCCGGGACAGAGGCCTACGAGCAGTACTTC.